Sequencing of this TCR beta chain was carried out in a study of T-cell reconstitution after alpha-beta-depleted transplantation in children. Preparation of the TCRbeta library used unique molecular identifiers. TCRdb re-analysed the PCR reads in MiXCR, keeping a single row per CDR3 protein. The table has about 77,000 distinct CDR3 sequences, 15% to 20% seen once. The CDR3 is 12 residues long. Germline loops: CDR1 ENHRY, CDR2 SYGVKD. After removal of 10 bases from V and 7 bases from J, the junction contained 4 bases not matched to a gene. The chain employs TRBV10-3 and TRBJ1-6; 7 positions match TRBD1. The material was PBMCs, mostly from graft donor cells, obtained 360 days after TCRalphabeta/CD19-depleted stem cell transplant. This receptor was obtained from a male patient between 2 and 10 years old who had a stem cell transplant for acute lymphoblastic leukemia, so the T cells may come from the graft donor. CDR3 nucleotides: TGTGCCAACCGGGACAGCAATTCACCCCTCCACTTT. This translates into CANRDSNSPLHF.